This passage covers 8 T cell receptor beta chains from one sample sequenced in a study of T-cell memory formation after mild COVID-19. TCRdb ran MiXCR on the 5' RACE reads and lists one entry per CDR3 protein. Of 200,000 to 250,000 distinct CDR3 sequences in the sample, 7.5% to 10% were seen once. Material for sequencing was PBMCs or a T cell subset sorted from them (not recorded which). These receptors came from a man between 18 and 35 years old who had mild COVID-19 (a few samples of this study predate the infection). Cell type and time point are not known.

This chain uses TRBV28 with TRBJ1-4; 10 bases align to TRBD1. This CDR3 spans 15 amino acids. Germline-derived CDR1 and CDR2 are MDHEN and SYDVKM. V gave up 7 bases and J gave up 8 bases; unmatched junction bases: 10. CDR3 bases: TGTGCCAGCACCGAAGATAGGACAGGGGGGGAAAAACTGTTTTTT. This codes for CASTEDRTGGEKLFF. Full variable domain (outside the CDR3, taken from reference TRBV28 and TRBJ1-4): DVKVTQSSRYLVKRTGEKVFLECVQDMDHENMFWYRQDPGLGLRLIYFSYDVKMKEKGDIPEGYSVSREKKERFSLILESASTNQTSMYLCASTEDRTGGEKLFFGSGTQLSVL.

The table lists this clonotype with many counts. The rearrangement joins TRBV4-2 to TRBJ2-6; D unclear. Trimming took off 0 bases at V and 0 bases at J, with 6 bases between the two ends. Looked up from germline, CDR1 is LGHNA and CDR2 is YNFKEQ. This CDR3 comprises 16 residues. CDR3 region: CASSQDINSGANVLTF. CDR3 nucleotide sequence: TGTGCCAGCAGCCAAGACATCAACTCTGGGGCCAACGTCCTGACTTTC.

V is TRBV5-5 and J is TRBJ2-5; D not resolved. This CDR3 contains 14 residues. CDR1 is SGHKS and CDR2 is YYEKEE in the germline V gene (reference sequence). V gave up 2 bases and J gave up 8 bases, with 16 bases separating them. The CDR3 sequence: CASSFGIPPVTQYF. CDR3 nucleotides: TGTGCCAGCAGCTTTGGGATACCTCCCGTAACCCAGTACTTC.

The rearrangement uses TRBV18 and TRBJ1-5; D is ambiguous. The length of the CDR3 is 17 residues. CDR1 and CDR2 (germline): KGHSH, LQKENI. V shed 6 bases and J shed 3 bases, with 21 bases lying between them. CDR3: CASSAPSGGSTNQPQHF. CDR3 DNA: TGTGCCAGCTCCGCTCCCTCGGGAGGCAGCACCAATCAGCCCCAGCATTTT.

This clonotype was detected ten times or more. This rearrangement joins TRBV7-9 to TRBJ1-4; 8 nucleotides agree with TRBD1. From germline, CDR1 is SEHNR and CDR2 FQNEAQ (reference sequence). CDR3 length: 16 amino acids. The V gene end was trimmed by 1 base and the J gene end by 1 base; junction bases not matched to a gene: 2. The CDR3 region is CASSLGDRGTNEKLFF. The CDR3 nucleotides are TGTGCCAGCAGCTTAGGAGACAGGGGAACTAATGAAAAACTGTTTTTT.

This clonotype was detected a few times. The chain employs TRBV6-6 and TRBJ1-2; maybe TRBD1 (6 bases). CDR1 and CDR2 (germline): MNHNY, SVGAGI (reference sequence). CDR3 size: 12 residues. The V end was cut by 6 bases, the J end by 3 bases, with 8 bases between. CDR3 DNA sequence: TGTGCCAGCAGGGCAGGGGACTATGGCTACACCTTC. Translated, it gives CASRAGDYGYTF.

V is TRBV7-2 and J is TRBJ2-7, with 9 bases aligning to TRBD1. The V gene's germline CDR1 is SGHTA and CDR2 FQGNSA. The CDR3 totals 13 residues. The V segment lost 1 base and the J segment 6 bases; nucleotides outside the gene matches: 1. CDR3 nucleotide sequence: TGTGCCAGCAGCTTAGACAGGGGGCGCGAGCAGTACTTC. Translating gives CASSLDRGREQYF.

On this clonotype itself: Germline and junction disagree at one end, which may indicate a read error. This chain connects TRBV15 to TRBJ2-5, with 11 bases aligning to TRBD2. Per the germline V gene, CDR1 is LNHNV and CDR2 is YYDKDF (reference sequence). CDR3 length: 18 amino acids. The CDR3 DNA is TGTACCACCAGCAGAGATCCTCCCCGACTAGCGGGGCAAGAGACCCAGTACTTC. This sequence encodes CTTSRDPPRLAGQETQYF.